The entry that follows covers one TCR beta chain sequence. Healthy individuals of Caucasian origin from Russia, aged about 6 to 100, served as donors. Approximately 10 milliliters was the volume of peripheral blood drawn from each donor. The CDR3 loop spans 17 amino acids. Germline assignment: CDR1 LGHNA and CDR2 YNFKEQ. This sample stems from a study of blood T cells in healthy people across ages. A second PCR of roughly 7 to 11 cycles used a sample-barcoded 5' primer and a J-beta primer mix. Each cDNA molecule was tagged by a template-switch adaptor that had 12 random nucleotides. Any given sample supplied a minimum of 3 million CDR3-containing paired-end reads. TCRdb reprocessed the 5' RACE reads via MiXCR and lists one record per CDR3 protein. The data show around 690,000 distinct CDR3 sequences, 58% seen once.

Input material: blood. The V call is TRBV4-2, the J call TRBJ2-7, with 9 bases that match TRBD2. The end of the DNA is better explained by TRBJ2-5, so the J call may be wrong. This clonotype was sampled from a man in his fifties or sixties in good health. In DNA, the CDR3 is TGTGCCAGCAGCCAAGAGGCCAGCGGGGGGTCAGGGGAGACCCAGTACTTC. This encodes CASSQEASGGSGETQYF.